This paragraph reports one TCR beta chain. The entry originates in a study of blood T cell repertoires in COVID-19. Study as a whole: There were acute and convalescent COVID-19 samples, and they came from the United States, Italy and Spain. In each case, the material was cDNA or gDNA derived from T cells, B-cell-depleted T cells, or PBMCs.

As handled by the study authors: Amplification with reference gene primers provided the estimates of nucleated cell counts. Repertoires were generated with immunoSEQ multiplex PCR, while TCRdb's copy carries only in-frame clones and drops some. The V and J calls and clone size are taken from that table; D and trimming were inferred from the DNA. In the table there are roughly 200,000 clones, over 75% of which are singletons. The V end was cut by 4 bases, the J end by 1 base, with 13 bases between. CDR1 and CDR2 (germline): MDHEN, SYDVKM. The CDR3 loop spans 15 amino acids. This clonotype was obtained from a man in his fifties or sixties with acute or convalescent COVID-19. The sample comprised peripheral blood. The V and J genes are TRBV28 and TRBJ1-2; D is uncertain. The CDR3 protein is CASSSEATGNYGYTF. The DNA of the CDR3 is TGTGCCAGCAGTTCCGAGGCTACGGGTAACTATGGCTACACCTTC.